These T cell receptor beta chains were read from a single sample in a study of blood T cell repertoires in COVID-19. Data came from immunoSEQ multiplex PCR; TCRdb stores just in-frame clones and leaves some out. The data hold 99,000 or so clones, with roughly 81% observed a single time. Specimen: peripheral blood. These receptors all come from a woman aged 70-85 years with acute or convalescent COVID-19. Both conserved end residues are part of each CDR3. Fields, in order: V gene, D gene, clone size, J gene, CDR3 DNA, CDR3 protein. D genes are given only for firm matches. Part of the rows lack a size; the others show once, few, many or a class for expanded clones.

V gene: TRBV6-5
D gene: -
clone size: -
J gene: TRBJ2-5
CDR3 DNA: TGTGCCAGCAGTTACTGGTCCGGGCAAGAGACCCAGTACTTC
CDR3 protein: CASSYWSGQETQYF

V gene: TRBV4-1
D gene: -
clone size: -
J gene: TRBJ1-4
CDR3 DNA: TGCGCCAGCAGCCAAGATGGTGGACAGTATAATGAAAAACTGTTTTTT
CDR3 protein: CASSQDGGQYNEKLFF

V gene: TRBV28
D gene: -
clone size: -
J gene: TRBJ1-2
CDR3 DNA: TGTGCCAGCAGTTCCCGGGAGGTAACTAACTATGGCTACACCTTC
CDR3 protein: CASSSREVTNYGYTF

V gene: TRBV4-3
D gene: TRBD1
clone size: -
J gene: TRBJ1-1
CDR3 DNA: TGCGCCAGCAGCCAAGATGGAGCAGGGGGAGACACTGAAGCTTTCTTT
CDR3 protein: CASSQDGAGGDTEAFF

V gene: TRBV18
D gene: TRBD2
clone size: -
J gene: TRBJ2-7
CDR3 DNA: TGTGCCAGCTCACCATGGACTAGCGAAGCCTACGAGCAGTACTTC
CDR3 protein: CASSPWTSEAYEQYF

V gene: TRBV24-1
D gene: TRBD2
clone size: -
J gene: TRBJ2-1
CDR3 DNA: TGTGCCACCAGTAAACGAGATTCCGGGACTAGCATTGGTGAGCAGTTCTTC
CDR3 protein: CATSKRDSGTSIGEQFF

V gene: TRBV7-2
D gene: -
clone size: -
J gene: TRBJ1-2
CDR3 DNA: TGTGCCAGCAGCTTAGCGGGAGAGAGCTATGGCTACACCTTC
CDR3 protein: CASSLAGESYGYTF

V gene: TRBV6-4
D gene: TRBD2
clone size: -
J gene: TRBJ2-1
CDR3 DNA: TGTGCCAGCAGTGTACAACTAGCGGGCTACAATGAGCAGTTCTTC
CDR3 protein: CASSVQLAGYNEQFF

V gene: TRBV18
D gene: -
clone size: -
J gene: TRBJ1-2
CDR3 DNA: TGTGCCAGCTCACCACCGGCGACAGCACCCTATGGCTACACCTTC
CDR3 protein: CASSPPATAPYGYTF

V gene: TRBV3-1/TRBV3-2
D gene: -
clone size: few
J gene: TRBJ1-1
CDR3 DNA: TGTGCCAGCGGGACATCGGGTGGGAGGGTGAACACTGAAGCTTTCTTT
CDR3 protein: CASGTSGGRVNTEAFF

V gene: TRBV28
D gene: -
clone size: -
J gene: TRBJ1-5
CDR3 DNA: TGTGCCAGCAGTCCCCGGGGGACCAATCAGCCCCAGCATTTT
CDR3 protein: CASSPRGTNQPQHF

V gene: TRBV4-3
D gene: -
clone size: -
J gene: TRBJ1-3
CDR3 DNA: TGCGCCAGCAGCCAAACGACAGGTTTCTCTGGAAACACCATATATTTT
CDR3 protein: CASSQTTGFSGNTIYF

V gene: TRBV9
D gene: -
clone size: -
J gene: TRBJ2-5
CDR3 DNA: TGTGCCAGCAGCAACAGCGGGCAAGAGACCCAGTACTTC
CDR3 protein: CASSNSGQETQYF

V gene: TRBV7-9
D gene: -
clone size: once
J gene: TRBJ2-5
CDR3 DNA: TGTGCCAGCAGCTCTACCGGAGAGTCCCAAGAGACCCAGTACTTC
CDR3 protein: CASSSTGESQETQYF

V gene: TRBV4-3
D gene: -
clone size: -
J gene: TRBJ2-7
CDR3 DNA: TGCGCCAGCAGCCAAGAGGAGGAGAGCTCCTACGAGCAGTACTTC
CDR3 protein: CASSQEEESSYEQYF

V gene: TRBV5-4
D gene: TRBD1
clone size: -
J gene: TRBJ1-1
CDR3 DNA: TGTGCCAGCAGCTTGGACAGGGGCTACACTGAAGCTTTCTTT
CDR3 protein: CASSLDRGYTEAFF

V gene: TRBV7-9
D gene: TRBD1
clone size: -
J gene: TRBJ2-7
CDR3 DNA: TGTGCCAGCAGCCCGGACAGGACCTACGAGCAGTACTTC
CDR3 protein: CASSPDRTYEQYF

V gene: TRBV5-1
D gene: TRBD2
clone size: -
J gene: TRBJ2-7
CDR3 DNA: TGCGCCAGCAGCTCAAGACAAGCGGGAGTCGACGAGCAGTACTTC
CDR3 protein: CASSSRQAGVDEQYF

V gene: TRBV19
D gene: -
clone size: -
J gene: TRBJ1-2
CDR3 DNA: TGTGCCAGTTCCCGCGGCGTACTCTATGGCTACACCTTC
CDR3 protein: CASSRGVLYGYTF

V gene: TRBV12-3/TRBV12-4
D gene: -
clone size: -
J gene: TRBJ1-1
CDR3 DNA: TGTGCCAGCAGTTTCGGGAGGAACACTGAAGCTTTCTTT
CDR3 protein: CASSFGRNTEAFF

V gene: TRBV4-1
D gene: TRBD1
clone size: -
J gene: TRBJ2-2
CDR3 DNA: TGCGCCAGCAGCCAAGCCCGACAGGGTGGCACCGGGGAGCTGTTTTTT
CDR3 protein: CASSQARQGGTGELFF

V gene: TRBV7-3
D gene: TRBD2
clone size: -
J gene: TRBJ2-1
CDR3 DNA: TGTGCCAGCAGCGGGGGACTAATCTCCTACAATGAGCAGTTCTTC
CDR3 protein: CASSGGLISYNEQFF

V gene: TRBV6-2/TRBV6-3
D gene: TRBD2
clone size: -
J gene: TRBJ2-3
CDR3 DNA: TGTGCCAGCAGTTCGCGCAACGGGACTAGCGGGGACACAGATACGCAGTATTTT
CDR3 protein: CASSSRNGTSGDTDTQYF

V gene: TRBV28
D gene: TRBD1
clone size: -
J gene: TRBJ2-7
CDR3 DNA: TGTGCCAGCGGGGACAGTCCCATATACGAGCAGTACTTC
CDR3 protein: CASGDSPIYEQYF

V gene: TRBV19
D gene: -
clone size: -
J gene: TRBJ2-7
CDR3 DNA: TGTGCCAGTAGTATTCGAGGGGGGGCCGCCGAGCAGTACTTC
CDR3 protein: CASSIRGGAAEQYF

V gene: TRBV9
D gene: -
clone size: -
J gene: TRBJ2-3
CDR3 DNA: TGTGCCAGCAGCGTAGTGACGTGCGGGGCACCTAGCACAGATACGCAGTATTTT
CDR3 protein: CASSVVTCGAPSTDTQYF

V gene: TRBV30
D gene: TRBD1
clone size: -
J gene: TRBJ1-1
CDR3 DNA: TGTGCCTGGGCACATGGGGACAGGGGAGACACTGAAGCTTTCTTT
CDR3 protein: CAWAHGDRGDTEAFF

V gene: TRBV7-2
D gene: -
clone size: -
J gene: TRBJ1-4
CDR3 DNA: TGTGCCAGCAGCTTAGGCCCCGAGACAGGAGCTAATGAAAAACTGTTTTTT
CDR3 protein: CASSLGPETGANEKLFF

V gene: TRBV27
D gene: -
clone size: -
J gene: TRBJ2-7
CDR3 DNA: TGTGCCAGCAGTCCTTCACTACGCTTCTACGAGCAGTACTTC
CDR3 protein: CASSPSLRFYEQYF

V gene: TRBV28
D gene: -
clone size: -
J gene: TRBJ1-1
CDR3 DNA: TGTGCCAGCAGTTTCTTTACGGGGAACACTGAAGCTTTCTTT
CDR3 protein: CASSFFTGNTEAFF

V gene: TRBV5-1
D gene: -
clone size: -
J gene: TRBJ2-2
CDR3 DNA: TGCGCCAGCAATCTAGAGAGGGACACCGGGGAGCTGTTTTTT
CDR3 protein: CASNLERDTGELFF

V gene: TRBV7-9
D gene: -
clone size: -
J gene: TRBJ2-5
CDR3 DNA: TGTGCCAGCATCCGGGACCAAGAGACCCAGTACTTC
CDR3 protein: CASIRDQETQYF

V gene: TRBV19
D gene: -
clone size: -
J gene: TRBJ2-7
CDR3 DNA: TGTGCCAGTAGTATCCTCCTAAGCGGACCCTACGAGCAGTACTTC
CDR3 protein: CASSILLSGPYEQYF

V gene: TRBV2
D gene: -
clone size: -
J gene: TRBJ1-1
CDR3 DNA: TGTGCCAGCAGCAACGGGGAGGTGAACACTGAAGCTTTCTTT
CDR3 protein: CASSNGEVNTEAFF

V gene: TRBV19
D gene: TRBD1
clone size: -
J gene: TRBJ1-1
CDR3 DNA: TGTGCCAGTACCCACCGGACAGGGGGGCGCATTGAAGCTTTCTTT
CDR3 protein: CASTHRTGGRIEAFF

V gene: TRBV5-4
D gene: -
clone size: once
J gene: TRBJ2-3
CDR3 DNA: TGTGCCAGCAGCTTGAGTGGAACGGGAGATCTTGATACGCAGTATTTT
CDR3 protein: CASSLSGTGDLDTQYF

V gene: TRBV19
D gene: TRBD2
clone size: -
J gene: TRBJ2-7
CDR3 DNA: TGTGCCAGTAGAGTTAGCGGGGGTAGCTCCTACGAGCAGTACTTC
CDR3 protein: CASRVSGGSSYEQYF

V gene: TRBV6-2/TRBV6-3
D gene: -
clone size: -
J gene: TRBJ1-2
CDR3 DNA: TGTGCCAGCAGTTACTCTGTAGAGGATGGCTACACCTTC
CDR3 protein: CASSYSVEDGYTF

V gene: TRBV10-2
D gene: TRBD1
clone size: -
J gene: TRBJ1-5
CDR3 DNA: TGCGCCAGCAGTGAGGCAGGGGGGAATCAGCCCCAGCATTTT
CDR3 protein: CASSEAGGNQPQHF

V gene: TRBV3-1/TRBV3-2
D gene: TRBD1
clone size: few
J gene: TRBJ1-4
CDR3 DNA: TGTGCCAGCAGCCAAGCGACAGGGTGGGAGGAAAAACTGTTTTTT
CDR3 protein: CASSQATGWEEKLFF

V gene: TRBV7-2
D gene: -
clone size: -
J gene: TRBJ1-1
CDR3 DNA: TGTGCCAGCAGCGCCCCCGCGAGAACTGAAGCTTTCTTT
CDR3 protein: CASSAPARTEAFF

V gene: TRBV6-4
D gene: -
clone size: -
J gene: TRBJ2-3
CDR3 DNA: TGTGCCAGCAGTGAGCAACAGGGCGCAGATACGCAGTATTTT
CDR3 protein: CASSEQQGADTQYF

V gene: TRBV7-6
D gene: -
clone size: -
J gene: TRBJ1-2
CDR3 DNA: TGTGCCAGCAGCAACCACCGAGGACAGCTCTTC
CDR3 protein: CASSNHRGQLF

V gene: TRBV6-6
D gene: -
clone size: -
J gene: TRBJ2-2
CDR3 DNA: TGTGCCAGCATGAGTGAGAACACCGGGGAGCTGTTTTTT
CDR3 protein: CASMSENTGELFF

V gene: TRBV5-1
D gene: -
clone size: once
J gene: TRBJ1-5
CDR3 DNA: TGCGCCAGCAGCTTGGGCCCCGGGAATCAGCCCCAGCATTTT
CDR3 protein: CASSLGPGNQPQHF

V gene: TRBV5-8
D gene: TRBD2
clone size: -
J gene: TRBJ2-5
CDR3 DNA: TGTGCCAGCAGCGTAGGACTAGCGGCAGAGACCCAGTACTTC
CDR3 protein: CASSVGLAAETQYF

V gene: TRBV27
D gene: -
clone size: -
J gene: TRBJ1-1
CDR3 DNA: TGTGCCAGCAGCTACGAAGAGAGCACTTTGAACACTGAAGCTTTCTTT
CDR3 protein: CASSYEESTLNTEAFF

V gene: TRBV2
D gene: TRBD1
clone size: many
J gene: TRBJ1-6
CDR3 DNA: TGTGCCAGCAGCGTTGGGACAGGGGGTTTAACGAATAATTCACCCCTCCACTTT
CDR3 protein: CASSVGTGGLTNNSPLHF

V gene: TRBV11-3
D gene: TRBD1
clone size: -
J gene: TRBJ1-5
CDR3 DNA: TGTGCCAGCAGAAGACAGGGGGCCCAGCCCCAGCATTTT
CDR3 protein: CASRRQGAQPQHF

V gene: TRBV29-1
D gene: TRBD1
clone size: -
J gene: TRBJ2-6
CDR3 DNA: TGCAGCGTTGCCGTATCGCGGACAGGGGCCGGGGCCAACGTCCTGACTTTC
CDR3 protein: CSVAVSRTGAGANVLTF

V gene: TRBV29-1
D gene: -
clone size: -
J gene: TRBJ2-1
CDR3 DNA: TGCAGCGTTGAACTTATGGGTCAGGGTATCGACAATGAGCAGTTCTTC
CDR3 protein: CSVELMGQGIDNEQFF

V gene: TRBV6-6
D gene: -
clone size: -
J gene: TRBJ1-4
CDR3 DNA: TGTGCCAGCAGTCCTCATGTGGGGACTGGGAATGAAAAACTGTTTTTT
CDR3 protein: CASSPHVGTGNEKLFF

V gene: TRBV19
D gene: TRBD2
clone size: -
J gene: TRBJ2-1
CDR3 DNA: TGTGCCAGTAGTCTACTAGCGGGCAATGAGCAGTTCTTC
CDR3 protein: CASSLLAGNEQFF

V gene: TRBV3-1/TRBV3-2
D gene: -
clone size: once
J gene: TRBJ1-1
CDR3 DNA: TGTGCCAGCAGCGAAATCGGGAACACTGAAGCTTTCTTT
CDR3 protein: CASSEIGNTEAFF

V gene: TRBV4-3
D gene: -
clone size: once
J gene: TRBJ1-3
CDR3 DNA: TGCGCCAGCAGCCAAGATCACAGGGCCTCTGGAAACACCATATATTTT
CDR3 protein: CASSQDHRASGNTIYF